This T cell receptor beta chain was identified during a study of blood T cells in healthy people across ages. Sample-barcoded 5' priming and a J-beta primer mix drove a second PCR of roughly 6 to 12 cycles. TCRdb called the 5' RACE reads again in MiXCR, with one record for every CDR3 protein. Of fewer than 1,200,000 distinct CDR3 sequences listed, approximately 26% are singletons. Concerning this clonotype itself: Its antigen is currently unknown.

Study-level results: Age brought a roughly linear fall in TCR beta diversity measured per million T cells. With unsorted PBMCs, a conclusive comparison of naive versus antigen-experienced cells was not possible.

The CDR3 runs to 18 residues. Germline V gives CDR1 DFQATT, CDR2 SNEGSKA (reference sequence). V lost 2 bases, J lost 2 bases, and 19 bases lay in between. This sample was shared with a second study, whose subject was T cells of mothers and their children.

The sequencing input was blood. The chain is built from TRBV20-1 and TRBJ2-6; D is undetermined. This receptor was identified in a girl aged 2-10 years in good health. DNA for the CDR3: TGCAGTGCTAGAAGCCTTGCTGCCTCCGGAACTGGGGCCAACGTCCTGACTTTC. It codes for CSARSLAASGTGANVLTF.